This is a list of T cell receptor beta chains from one sample in a study of T cells in Graves' hyperthyroidism and ophthalmopathy. One entry per CDR3 protein results from TCRdb running MiXCR on the multiplex PCR reads. The sample carries 350,000 or so distinct CDR3 sequences, over 15% recorded once. Sequenced input: blood. The receptors originated from a woman between 40 and 50 years old with Graves' ophthalmopathy. Both conserved end residues are trimmed from each CDR3.

11,TRBV18,TRBJ1-1,ASSPRDNTEAF
12,TRBV6-5,TRBJ2-7,ASSSGTSEYEQY
14,TRBV28,TRBJ2-3,ASSPIGTTEGDTQY
13,TRBV7-9,TRBJ2-2,ASWSGSLSTGELF
15,TRBV4-1,TRBJ2-2,ASSQDRQGANTGELF
14,TRBV11-3,TRBJ1-1,ASSYDPREMNTEAF
11,TRBV2,TRBJ1-2,ASSETDRVGYT
15,TRBV29-1,TRBJ2-5,SVVGAVDSRDQETQY
15,TRBV19,TRBJ2-2,ASSTRTSGTNTGELF
11,TRBV20-1,TRBJ2-5,SARSSLQETQY
13,TRBV4-3,TRBJ2-5,ASSQGQGDGETQY
12,TRBV27,TRBJ2-2,ASSIDSVTGELF
18,TRBV30,TRBJ1-3,AWSVGTGASRRGAGNTIY
15,TRBV30,TRBJ2-3,AWSVLAGGTITDTQY
14,TRBV11-3,TRBJ2-2,ASSLVSMSGTGELF
13,TRBV12-3/TRBV12-4,TRBJ1-1,ASSPGQLVNTEAF
12,TRBV6-1,TRBJ1-6,AIGAGAYNSPLH
13,TRBV11-2,TRBJ1-5,ASSLDPTEGQPQH
14,TRBV7-6,TRBJ2-2,ASSRTGALNTGELF
13,TRBV19,TRBJ2-7,ASSIRGTGGDEQY
14,TRBV6-2/TRBV6-3,TRBJ2-7,ASSYLSVGQGSEQY
11,TRBV20-1,TRBJ1-2,SARVEVRYGYT
11,TRBV7-2,TRBJ1-2,ASSCREDYGYI
14,TRBV15,TRBJ2-7,ATSRDLTSTSYEQY
12,TRBV6-1,TRBJ1-4,ASSRWDSQEKLF